The rows below give T cell receptor beta chains drawn from one sample of a study of T cell responses to AZD1222 COVID-19 vaccine. TCRdb keeps only in-frame clones here, not all; method: immunoSEQ multiplex PCR. The table has fewer than 150,000 clones, approximately 88% seen once; the top ten hold about 4%. Sequencing was performed on peripheral blood, taken on day 0 of AZD1222 vaccination. The receptors stem from an adult in good health. Both conserved end residues are part of each CDR3. Each record gives: D gene, V gene, clone size, J gene, CDR3 protein, CDR3 DNA. D genes are given only for firm matches. Clone size is shown for a subset of rows, as once, few, many or a class of expanded clone.

NA,TRBV10-3,NA,TRBJ2-1,CANSVGGQVVDEQFF,TGTGCCAACAGTGTGGGAGGCCAGGTCGTAGATGAGCAGTTCTTC
NA,TRBV5-6,NA,TRBJ2-2,CASSLRDIANTGELFF,TGTGCCAGCAGCTTGCGAGACATTGCGAACACCGGGGAGCTGTTTTTT
NA,TRBV2,NA,TRBJ2-7,CASSEGQGLYEQYF,TGTGCCAGCAGTGAGGGGCAGGGTCTCTACGAGCAGTACTTC
NA,TRBV13,NA,TRBJ1-6,CASSRGSYNSPLHF,TGTGCCAGCAGCAGGGGATCCTATAATTCACCCCTCCACTTT
NA,TRBV6-5,medium-sized,TRBJ1-3,CASSYSGTADTIYF,TGTGCCAGCAGTTACTCGGGGACGGCGGACACCATATATTTT
NA,TRBV27,NA,TRBJ1-5,CASREAGAVNQPQHF,TGTGCCAGCAGGGAGGCGGGGGCGGTCAATCAGCCCCAGCATTTT
NA,TRBV11-2,NA,TRBJ1-1,CASSLGQGRSTEAFF,TGTGCCAGCAGCTTAGGGCAAGGGAGATCCACTGAAGCTTTCTTT
NA,TRBV19,once,TRBJ2-7,CASSIRRGRVMTYEQYF,TGTGCCAGTAGTATCCGACGGGGGCGGGTGATGACCTACGAGCAGTACTTC
NA,TRBV5-4,NA,TRBJ1-1,CASSLDRERGTEAFF,TGTGCCAGCAGCTTGGACAGGGAGCGAGGTACTGAAGCTTTCTTT
NA,TRBV28,NA,TRBJ1-5,CASSSLTDSSRSDQPQHF,TGTGCCAGCAGTTCCTTAACGGACAGCTCCCGAAGCGATCAGCCCCAGCATTTT
TRBD2,TRBV5-1,NA,TRBJ2-1,CASESSGGAMGNEQFF,TGCGCCTCCGAGTCGAGCGGGGGGGCAATGGGGAATGAGCAGTTCTTC
NA,TRBV5-1,NA,TRBJ2-3,CASSLGSSSRWITDTQYF,TGCGCCAGCAGCTTGGGCTCTTCGTCCCGCTGGATCACAGATACGCAGTATTTT
NA,TRBV27,few,TRBJ1-5,CASRLRQLPDQPQHF,TGTGCCAGCAGACTAAGACAACTACCAGATCAGCCCCAGCATTTT
NA,TRBV5-1,NA,TRBJ1-1,CASRRFLQRGVRDTEAFF,TGCGCCAGCAGGAGATTCTTACAACGGGGCGTCCGGGACACTGAAGCTTTCTTT
NA,TRBV5-1,NA,TRBJ1-6,CASSLATDSPLHF,TGCGCCAGCAGCTTGGCCACAGATTCACCCCTCCACTTT
NA,TRBV7-8,NA,TRBJ2-1,CASSLAGGVNEQFF,TGTGCCAGCAGCTTAGCGGGGGGTGTCAATGAGCAGTTCTTC
NA,TRBV10-3,once,TRBJ2-1,CAISEGALGHYNEQFF,TGTGCCATCAGTGAAGGGGCGCTAGGCCACTACAATGAGCAGTTCTTC
NA,TRBV6-5,NA,TRBJ2-1,CASTKGDYNEQFF,TGTGCCAGCACAAAGGGGGATTACAATGAGCAGTTCTTC
NA,TRBV30,once,TRBJ1-6,CAWSKRNTYNSPLHF,TGTGCCTGGAGTAAAAGGAATACCTATAATTCACCCCTCCACTTT
TRBD1,TRBV19,NA,TRBJ1-1,CASSKDRDTEAFF,TGTGCCAGTAGTAAGGACAGGGACACTGAAGCTTTCTTT
TRBD1,TRBV5-1,NA,TRBJ2-2,CASSGTGAIGTGELFF,TGCGCCAGCAGCGGGACAGGGGCCATTGGCACCGGGGAGCTGTTTTTT
NA,TRBV5-1,NA,TRBJ1-1,CASSLGPAARRTEAFF,TGCGCCAGCAGCTTGGGACCGGCGGCCCGAAGGACTGAAGCTTTCTTT
NA,TRBV28,NA,TRBJ2-5,CASSLAGRRETQYF,TGTGCCAGCAGTTTAGCAGGGCGGCGGGAGACCCAGTACTTC
TRBD1,TRBV18,NA,TRBJ1-6,CASSPRDSRTTGSPLHF,TGTGCCAGCTCACCGAGGGACAGTCGAACTACTGGTTCACCCCTCCACTTT
NA,TRBV18,NA,TRBJ2-2,CASSPLLDTGELFF,TGTGCCAGCTCACCATTATTAGACACCGGGGAGCTGTTTTTT
NA,TRBV30,NA,TRBJ1-4,CACFRGITNEKLFF,TGTGCCTGTTTTCGGGGGATAACTAATGAAAAACTGTTTTTT
TRBD1,TRBV29-1,NA,TRBJ1-1,CSVNPTGGYTEAFF,TGCAGCGTGAACCCGACAGGGGGGTACACTGAAGCTTTCTTT
TRBD1,TRBV27,NA,TRBJ1-1,CASSLSGTVMNTEAFF,TGTGCCAGCAGTTTATCAGGGACAGTCATGAACACTGAAGCTTTCTTT
TRBD1,TRBV2,NA,TRBJ1-5,CASTRAGQEPQPQHF,TGTGCCAGCACTCGAGCAGGACAGGAACCTCAGCCCCAGCATTTT
NA,TRBV24-1,NA,TRBJ2-1,CATSDLPYEQFF,TGTGCCACCAGTGATTTGCCGTATGAGCAGTTCTTC
NA,TRBV9,NA,TRBJ2-2,CASSPRWGDHTGELFF,TGTGCCAGCAGCCCCCGCTGGGGGGATCACACCGGGGAGCTGTTTTTT
TRBD1,TRBV27,once,TRBJ1-6,CASTRGPAYNSPLHF,TGTGCCAGCACGAGGGGGCCGGCCTATAATTCACCCCTCCACTTT
NA,TRBV5-1,NA,TRBJ2-7,CASSLAGSPSSYEQYF,TGCGCCAGCAGCTTGGCCGGCAGTCCCAGCTCCTACGAGCAGTACTTC
TRBD1,TRBV18,few,TRBJ1-2,CASSPPSAGGGFTYYGYTF,TGTGCCAGCTCACCACCGTCCGCAGGGGGCGGTTTCACCTACTATGGCTACACCTTC
NA,TRBV6-5,once,TRBJ1-1,CASMRLNTEAFF,TGTGCCAGCATGAGATTGAACACTGAAGCTTTCTTT
TRBD1,TRBV4-1,NA,TRBJ1-3,CASSQEWPTGGGNTIYF,TGCGCCAGCAGCCAAGAATGGCCGACAGGGGGTGGGAACACCATATATTTT
NA,TRBV6-5,NA,TRBJ1-2,CASSYSIGGGYTF,TGTGCCAGCAGTTACTCGATCGGCGGTGGCTACACCTTC
NA,TRBV7-3,NA,TRBJ2-3,CASSSRGADTQYF,TGTGCCAGCAGCTCTAGGGGGGCAGATACGCAGTATTTT
TRBD1,TRBV27,NA,TRBJ1-1,CASRYGTAGNTEAFF,TGTGCCAGCAGATACGGGACAGCGGGGAACACTGAAGCTTTCTTT
NA,TRBV7-6,NA,TRBJ1-1,CASSLTRQAEGIRVNTEAFF,TGTGCCAGCAGCCTCACGAGGCAGGCAGAAGGCATTAGGGTGAACACTGAAGCTTTCTTT
TRBD1,TRBV30,NA,TRBJ1-2,CAWSAQNRGNYGYTF,TGTGCCTGGAGTGCCCAGAACAGGGGAAACTATGGCTACACCTTC
TRBD1,TRBV3-1/TRBV3-2,NA,TRBJ1-1,CASSQDTQGGTANTEAFF,TGTGCCAGCAGCCAAGATACACAGGGGGGGACTGCGAACACTGAAGCTTTCTTT
NA,TRBV29-1,NA,TRBJ2-1,CSVVRGNEQFF,TGCAGCGTTGTAAGGGGGAATGAGCAGTTCTTC
NA,TRBV2,once,TRBJ1-1,CASAGTSTNTEAFF,TGTGCCAGCGCGGGGACATCCACGAACACTGAAGCTTTCTTT
NA,TRBV5-1,NA,TRBJ2-3,CASSLDGSNTDTQYF,TGCGCCAGCAGCTTGGATGGCAGCAATACAGATACGCAGTATTTT
TRBD1,TRBV20-1,NA,TRBJ1-6,CSASSGQGNSPLHF,TGCAGTGCTAGTAGTGGACAGGGTAATTCACCCCTCCACTTT
NA,TRBV19,NA,TRBJ1-2,CASSISHSELYGYTF,TGTGCCAGTAGTATCTCGCACAGCGAGCTCTATGGCTACACCTTC
NA,TRBV6-6,NA,TRBJ2-7,CASSPLPQGKTRYEQYF,TGTGCCAGCAGTCCACTACCCCAGGGGAAGACGAGGTACGAGCAGTACTTC
NA,TRBV5-1,NA,TRBJ1-2,CASSLEDSRYGYTF,TGCGCCAGCAGCTTGGAGGACTCTAGGTATGGCTACACCTTC
NA,TRBV30,NA,TRBJ1-4,CAWRWGGKLFF,TGTGCCTGGAGATGGGGAGGAAAACTGTTTTTT
NA,TRBV29-1,NA,TRBJ1-1,CSVDPGTVGVNTEAFF,TGCAGCGTTGATCCTGGGACCGTAGGTGTGAACACTGAAGCTTTCTTT
NA,TRBV19,NA,TRBJ2-3,CASMNLGGNTDTQYF,TGTGCCAGTATGAATCTGGGGGGAAACACAGATACGCAGTATTTT
NA,TRBV6-1,NA,TRBJ1-2,CASSERLLYGYTF,TGTGCCAGCAGTGAACGACTTCTCTATGGCTACACCTTC